These 29 T cell receptor beta chains originate from one sample sequenced in a study of PD-1 blockade in classical Hodgkin lymphoma. Profiled with immunoSEQ multiplex PCR; TCRdb holds only in-frame clones, not every one. The repertoire holds some 28,000 clones, with over 80% as singletons. Brentuximab vedotin exposure varied among the patients, all of whom had relapsed after autologous stem cell transplantation. Specimen: peripheral blood mononuclear cells (PBMCs), collected before the second cycle of nivolumab. These receptors were obtained from a human donor with classical Hodgkin lymphoma.

The V and J genes are TRBV5-5 and TRBJ2-7; 8 bases are shared with TRBD1. Unmatched junction bases numbered 10, after V lost 4 bases and J lost 7 bases. This CDR3 region has 14 residues. Per the germline V gene, CDR1 is SGHKS and CDR2 is YYEKEE (reference sequence). The CDR3 region is CASSPGQAFWEQYV. In DNA form, the CDR3 reads TGTGCCAGCAGCCCGGGACAGGCCTTTTGGGAGCAGTACGTC.

The chain couples TRBV6-6 to TRBJ1-5; D gene unclear. Per germline, CDR1 MNHNY and CDR2 SVGAGI (reference sequence). CDR3 length equals 13 residues. V was shortened by 2 bases and J by 4 bases, with 6 bases between the two germline ends. The CDR3 DNA reads TGTGCCAGCAGTTACACCAAGAATCAGCCCCAGCATTTT. This codes for CASSYTKNQPQHF.

The chain carries TRBV4-1 and TRBJ2-3; TRBD2 matches 14 bases. Per the germline V gene, CDR1 is MGHRA and CDR2 is YSYEKL. The CDR3 runs 18 residues. J gave up 3 bases and V 6 bases, and 11 bases lay outside the gene matches. The CDR3 bases are TGCGCCAGCAGGCGTTCCCCTCGGACTAGCGGGAGGACAGATACGCAGTATTTT. Amino acid sequence: CASRRSPRTSGRTDTQYF.

This clone was picked up a small number of times. The chain employs TRBV7-9 and TRBJ1-1; D remains unclear. The CDR3 sequence is 14 residues long. Germline loops: CDR1 SEHNR, CDR2 FQNEAQ (reference sequence). Trimming left V 0 bases short and J 1 base short, with 6 bases between. The CDR3 DNA reads as TGTGCCAGCAGCTTAGCTCCTCCGAACACTGAAGCTTTCTTT. Amino acid sequence: CASSLAPPNTEAFF.

The chain combines TRBV12-5 with TRBJ1-3; D perhaps matches TRBD1 (5 bases). Germline CDR1 reads LGHNT; CDR2 reads FRNRAP. The CDR3 is 13 residues long. V was shortened by 6 bases and J by 1 base, with 7 bases between the two germline ends. CDR3 amino acids: CASGGESGNTIYF. As DNA, the CDR3 is TGTGCTAGTGGAGGGGAATCTGGAAACACCATATATTTT.

The V call is TRBV11-2, the J call TRBJ1-1; TRBD1 is a possible D gene (5 bases). Germline V CDR1 and CDR2: SGHAT, FQNNGV. Trimming removed 3 bases at V and 5 bases at J, with 13 bases between. This CDR3 region has 14 residues. The DNA of the CDR3 is TGTGCCAGCAGCTTGGGACTTCGAGGGACTGAAGCTTTCTTT. This codes for CASSLGLRGTEAFF.

The chain carries TRBV7-2 and TRBJ2-5; TRBD2 agrees at 8 bases. The CDR3 totals 14 residues. V was clipped by 4 bases and J by 11 bases; unmatched bases: 12. Germline lookup yields CDR1 SGHTA and CDR2 FQGNSA. CDR3 bases: TGTGCCAGCAGCTCCACGCTAGCGGGTTCTCAGCAGTACTTC. Translating gives CASSSTLAGSQQYF.

The chain combines TRBV6-1 with TRBJ2-7, with D tentatively TRBD1 or TRBD2 (5 bases each). V gave up 6 bases and J gave up 3 bases, with 15 bases separating them. In germline, CDR1 is MNHNS, CDR2 SASEGT. The CDR3 covers 14 residues. CDR3 protein: CASRYRDDLYEQYF. The CDR3 DNA reads as TGTGCCAGCAGATACCGGGACGATCTCTACGAGCAGTACTTC.

This CDR3 reads CASSPAPSSYEQYF. CDR3 sequence (DNA): TGTGCCAGCAGTCCGGCTCCGAGCTCCTACGAGCAGTACTTC. This chain uses TRBV9 with TRBJ2-7; D is uncertain. This CDR3 has 14 amino acids. V lost 5 bases and J lost 0, with 12 bases in between. Germline CDR1 reads SGDLS; CDR2 reads YYNGEE.

The chain has TRBV7-2 and TRBJ2-7; 11 bases are shared with TRBD2. The CDR3 spans 14 residues. Germline-derived CDR1 and CDR2 are SGHTA and FQGNSA. The junction had 2 bases not matched to a gene; V was cut back by 0 bases and J by 7 bases. CDR3 sequence (DNA): TGTGCCAGCAGCTTAGCTAGCGGGAGGGTTGAGCAGTACTTC. Its translation is CASSLASGRVEQYF.

The chain joins TRBV9 to TRBJ2-1, with D perhaps TRBD2 (6 bases). Germline CDR1 is SGDLS and CDR2 is YYNGEE. V shed 0 bases and J shed 4 bases, with 11 bases lying between them. This CDR3 region has 15 residues. CDR3 nucleotides: TGTGCCAGCAGCGTAGCTGGACGGGAGTACAATGAGCAGTTCTTC. Amino acid sequence: CASSVAGREYNEQFF.

The rearrangement joins TRBV30 to TRBJ2-1; 9 positions agree with TRBD2. This CDR3 contains 15 residues. J lost 7 bases, V lost 4 bases, and 11 bases had no gene match. Looked up from germline, CDR1 is GTSNPN and CDR2 is SVGIG (reference sequence). The CDR3 nucleotides read TGTGCCTGGACACAAGCGGGAGGTTCGATAAATGAGCAGTTCTTC. This encodes CAWTQAGGSINEQFF. The entire variable domain, with the rest obtained from reference TRBV30 and TRBJ2-1, is as follows: SQTIHQWPATLVQPVGSPLSLECTVEGTSNPNLYWYRQAAGRGLQLLFYSVGIGQISSEVPQNLSASRPQDRQFILSSKKLLLSDSGFYLCAWTQAGGSINEQFFGPGTRLTVL.

The chain is built from TRBV2 and TRBJ2-7; 8 nucleotides match TRBD2. CDR1 and CDR2 from the germline V gene are SNHLY and FYNNEI. This CDR3 spans 15 amino acids. The J segment lost 3 bases and the V segment lost 4 bases, leaving 8 bases of the junction unmatched. In nucleotides, the CDR3 is TGTGCCAGCAGTGCCCGGGAGGGAGTCGACTACGAGCAGTACTTC. It translates to CASSAREGVDYEQYF. Full variable domain (rest looked up from reference TRBV2 and TRBJ2-7): EPEVTQTPSHQVTQMGQEVILRCVPISNHLYFYWYRQILGQKVEFLVSFYNNEISEKSEIFDDQFSVERPDGSNFTLKIRSTKLEDSAMYFCASSAREGVDYEQYFGPGTRLTVT.

J is TRBJ2-1 and V is TRBV9; D remains unclear. This CDR3 spans 15 amino acids. V was trimmed by 0 bases and J by 0 bases, leaving 7 bases between them. CDR1 SGDLS and CDR2 YYNGEE come from the germline V gene. CDR3 coding DNA: TGTGCCAGCAGCGTAGACCCATCCTCCTACAATGAGCAGTTCTTC. It encodes CASSVDPSSYNEQFF. Full variable domain (missing parts from reference TRBV9 and TRBJ2-1): DSGVTQTPKHLITATGQRVTLRCSPRSGDLSVYWYQQSLDQGLQFLIQYYNGEERAKGNILERFSAQQFPDLHSELNLSSLELGDSALYFCASSVDPSSYNEQFFGPGTRLTVL.

The rearrangement joins TRBV7-3 to TRBJ2-7, with 9 nucleotides matching TRBD1. This CDR3 is built from 15 residues. Looked up from germline, CDR1 is SGHTA and CDR2 is FQGTGA. The J segment lost 3 bases and the V segment lost 5 bases, leaving 8 bases of the junction unmatched. The CDR3 bases are TGTGCCAGCAGCCCCACCGGGACAGGGTTCTACGAGCAGTACTTC. Translating it yields CASSPTGTGFYEQYF.

This chain connects TRBV7-2 to TRBJ2-4; D is perhaps TRBD2 (5 bases). Germline CDR1 and CDR2: SGHTA and FQGNSA. The V end was cut by 7 bases, the J end by 9 bases, with 22 bases between. This CDR3 is built from 15 residues. This CDR3 is CASTERAGRSTIQYF. CDR3 nucleotide sequence: TGTGCCAGCACCGAGAGGGCCGGTAGGTCGACCATTCAGTACTTC.

For the CDR3, the DNA is TGTGCCAGCAGCCAAGACCGGGACAGCTATGGCTACACCTTC. This gives the protein CASSQDRDSYGYTF. The J gene is TRBJ1-2, the V gene TRBV4-2, with 7 nucleotides matching TRBD1. V lost 0 bases, J lost 4 bases, and 2 bases stayed unmatched. The germline V gene has CDR1 LGHNA and CDR2 YNFKEQ. There are 14 residues in the CDR3.

The rearrangement uses TRBV9 and TRBJ2-5, with TRBD2 matching over 8 bases. The CDR3 consists of 16 residues. V shed 3 bases, J shed 7 bases, and the junction held 14 bases outside the gene matches. CDR1 and CDR2 (germline): SGDLS, YYNGEE. The CDR3 DNA follows: TGTGCCAGCAGCGGAGGCCCAAGCGGGAGTGGTGGGACCCAGTACTTC. Its protein product is CASSGGPSGSGGTQYF. Full variable domain (remainder filled in from reference TRBV9 and TRBJ2-5): DSGVTQTPKHLITATGQRVTLRCSPRSGDLSVYWYQQSLDQGLQFLIQYYNGEERAKGNILERFSAQQFPDLHSELNLSSLELGDSALYFCASSGGPSGSGGTQYFGPGTRLLVL.

This chain joins TRBV20-1 and TRBJ2-3, with D uncertain. The CDR3 is made up of 10 amino acids. Germline CDR1 DFQATT, CDR2 SNEGSKA (reference sequence). Trimming shortened V by 5 bases and J by 2 bases, and 2 bases separated the two germline ends. The CDR3 coding sequence is TGCAGTGCTCTCACAGATACGCAGTATTTT. Translating gives CSALTDTQYF.

The chain uses TRBV7-8 and TRBJ1-1, with 7 bases lining up with TRBD1. V shed 0 bases and J 4 bases; nucleotides not matched to a gene: 8. The CDR3 runs to 16 residues. Germline V CDR1 and CDR2: SGHVS, FQNEAQ. The CDR3 loop reads CASSLASRQGSTEAFF. The CDR3 nucleotides read TGTGCCAGCAGCTTAGCCTCTCGACAGGGCAGCACTGAAGCTTTCTTT.

The rearrangement links TRBV19 to TRBJ1-5; unclear D gene. Trimming pared 9 bases from V and 1 base from J, leaving 16 bases between. CDR1 is LNHDA, CDR2 SQIVND, per germline (reference sequence). The CDR3 totals 15 residues. In DNA form, the CDR3 reads TGTGCCAGCCAGAGGACGTCCTGGAGCAATCAGCCCCAGCATTTT. Amino acids: CASQRTSWSNQPQHF.

The rearrangement links TRBV5-1 to TRBJ2-3; 8 bases line up with TRBD2. Trimming removed 4 bases from V and 0 bases from J; junction bases left unmatched: 7. The CDR3 runs 16 residues. Germline assignment: CDR1 SGHRS and CDR2 YFSETQ. This chain's CDR3 is CASSDRTSLSTDTQYF. CDR3 bases: TGCGCCAGCAGCGACCGGACTAGCTTGAGCACAGATACGCAGTATTTT. The variable domain in full, with the rest retrieved from reference TRBV5-1 and TRBJ2-3, is KAGVTQTPRYLIKTRGQQVTLSCSPISGHRSVSWYQQTPGQGLQFLFEYFSETQRNKGNFPGRFSGRQFSNSRSEMNVSTLELGDSALYLCASSDRTSLSTDTQYFGPGTRLTVL.

This sequence joins TRBV18 and TRBJ2-3; the match to TRBD2 covers 12 bases. Trimming took 0 bases from V and 13 from J; bases not matched to a gene: 8. The CDR3 consists of 15 residues. In germline, CDR1 is KGHSH, CDR2 LQKENI. CDR3 amino acids: CASSPPGLAGGPKYF. The CDR3 DNA reads as TGTGCCAGCTCACCACCGGGGCTAGCGGGGGGGCCTAAGTATTTT.

The V call is TRBV15, the J call TRBJ1-2, with D possibly TRBD1 on 6 matching bases. The V and J ends lost 4 bases and 4 bases respectively, with 10 bases between them. The germline V gene has CDR1 LNHNV and CDR2 YYDKDF (reference sequence). The CDR3 consists of 13 residues. The CDR3 protein is CATSNGGSYGYTF. The CDR3 DNA is TGTGCCACCAGCAACGGGGGCAGCTATGGCTACACCTTC.

This chain connects TRBV5-4 to TRBJ1-2, with 10 bases that match TRBD1. Germline V gene data show CDR1 as SGHNT and CDR2 as YYREEE (reference sequence). The CDR3 has 16 residues. V was pared by 4 bases and J by 5 bases, with 11 bases of the junction left unmatched. As DNA, the CDR3 is TGTGCCAGCAGCCCCGGGACAGGGGTCTTTGGGTATGGCTACACCTTC. This translates into CASSPGTGVFGYGYTF.

J is TRBJ2-1 and V is TRBV4-3, with 8 bases matching TRBD2. This CDR3 has 16 amino acids. Germline CDR1 and CDR2: LGHNA and YSLEER. Trimming at V came to 0 bases and at J to 6 bases, leaving 7 bases not matched to a gene. The CDR3 DNA reads TGCGCCAGCAGCCAAGAGCGAGCGGGAGCGTTCAATGAGCAGTTCTTC. Translated: CASSQERAGAFNEQFF.

The V gene is TRBV2, the J gene TRBJ1-2; no clear D. Germline CDR1 reads SNHLY; CDR2 reads FYNNEI. The germline V and J ends were trimmed by 0 bases and 7 bases, with 6 bases remaining between them. The CDR3 has 12 residues. The CDR3 region has the DNA TGTGCCAGCAGTGAAGCAGGGTTTGGCTACACCTTC. Amino acids: CASSEAGFGYTF.

This rearrangement joins TRBV19 to TRBJ2-3; D is unresolved. Trimming took off 5 bases at V and 0 bases at J, with 15 bases between the two ends. CDR1 and CDR2 (germline): LNHDA, SQIVND (reference sequence). The CDR3 spans 16 residues. As DNA, the CDR3 is TGTGCCAGTAGTTTGAGGTTGGGTCCTAGCACAGATACGCAGTATTTT. Amino acid sequence: CASSLRLGPSTDTQYF.

The rearrangement joins TRBV27 to TRBJ2-3; D possibly matches TRBD1 or TRBD2 (5 bases each). V lost 2 bases and J 4 bases, leaving 16 bases between the germline ends. Germline CDR1 MNHEY, CDR2 SMNVEV (reference sequence). This CDR3 is 16 amino acids long. The CDR3 protein is CASSLRGAAAADTQYF. DNA of the CDR3: TGTGCCAGCAGTTTAAGGGGTGCGGCAGCGGCAGATACGCAGTATTTT.